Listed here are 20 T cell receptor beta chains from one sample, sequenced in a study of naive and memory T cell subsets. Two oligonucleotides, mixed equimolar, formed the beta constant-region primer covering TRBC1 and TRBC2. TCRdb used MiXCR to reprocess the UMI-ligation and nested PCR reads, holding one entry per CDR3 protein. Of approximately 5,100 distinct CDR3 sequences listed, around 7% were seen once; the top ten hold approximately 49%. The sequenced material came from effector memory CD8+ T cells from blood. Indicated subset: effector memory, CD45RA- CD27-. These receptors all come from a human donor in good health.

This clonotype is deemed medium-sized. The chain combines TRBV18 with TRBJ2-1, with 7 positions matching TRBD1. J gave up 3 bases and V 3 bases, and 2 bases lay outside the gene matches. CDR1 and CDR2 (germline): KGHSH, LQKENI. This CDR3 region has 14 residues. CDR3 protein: CASSPTGFYNEQFF. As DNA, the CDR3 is TGTGCCAGCTCACCGACAGGGTTCTACAATGAGCAGTTCTTC.

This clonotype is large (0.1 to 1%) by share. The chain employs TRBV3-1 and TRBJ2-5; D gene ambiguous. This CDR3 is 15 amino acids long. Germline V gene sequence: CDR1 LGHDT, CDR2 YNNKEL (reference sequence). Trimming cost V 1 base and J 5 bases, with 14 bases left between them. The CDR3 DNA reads TGTGCCAGCAGCCAAGTAGGCAGCGAAGTGGAGACCCAGTACTTC. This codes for CASSQVGSEVETQYF.

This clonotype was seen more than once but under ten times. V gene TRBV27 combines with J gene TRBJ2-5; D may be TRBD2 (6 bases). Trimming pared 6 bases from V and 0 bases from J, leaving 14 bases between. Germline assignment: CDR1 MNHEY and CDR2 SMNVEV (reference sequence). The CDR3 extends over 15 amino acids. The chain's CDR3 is CASRHRGSYQETQYF. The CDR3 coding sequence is TGTGCCAGCAGACACCGGGGGTCATACCAAGAGACCCAGTACTTC.

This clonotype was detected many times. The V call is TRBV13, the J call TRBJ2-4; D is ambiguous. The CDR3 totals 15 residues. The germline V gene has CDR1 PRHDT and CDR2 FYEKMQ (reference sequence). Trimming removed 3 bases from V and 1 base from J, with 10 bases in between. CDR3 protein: CASSFSSAAKNIQYF. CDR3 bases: TGTGCCAGCAGCTTTAGTTCCGCGGCCAAAAACATTCAGTACTTC.

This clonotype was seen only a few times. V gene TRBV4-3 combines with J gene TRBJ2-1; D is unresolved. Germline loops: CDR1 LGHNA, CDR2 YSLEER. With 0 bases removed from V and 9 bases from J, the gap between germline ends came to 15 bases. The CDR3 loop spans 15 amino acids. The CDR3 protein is CASSQDSSGKIEQFF. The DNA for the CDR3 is TGCGCCAGCAGCCAAGATTCTAGTGGGAAGATTGAGCAGTTCTTC.

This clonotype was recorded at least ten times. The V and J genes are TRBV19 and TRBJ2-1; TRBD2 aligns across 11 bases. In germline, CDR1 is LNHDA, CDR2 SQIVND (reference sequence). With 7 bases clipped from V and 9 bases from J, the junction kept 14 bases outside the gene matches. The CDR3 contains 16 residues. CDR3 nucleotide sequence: TGTGCCAGTAAACCCCTTAGCGGGGGGGCTGCTGCTGAGCAGTTCTTC. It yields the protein CASKPLSGGAAAEQFF.

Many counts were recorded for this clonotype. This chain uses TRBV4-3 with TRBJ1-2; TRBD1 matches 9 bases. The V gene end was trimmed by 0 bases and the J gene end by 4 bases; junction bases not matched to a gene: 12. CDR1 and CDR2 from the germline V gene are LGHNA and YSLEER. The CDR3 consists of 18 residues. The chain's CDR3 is CASSQELGTGGSFYGYTF. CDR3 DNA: TGCGCCAGCAGCCAAGAGTTAGGAACAGGGGGCTCCTTCTATGGCTACACCTTC.

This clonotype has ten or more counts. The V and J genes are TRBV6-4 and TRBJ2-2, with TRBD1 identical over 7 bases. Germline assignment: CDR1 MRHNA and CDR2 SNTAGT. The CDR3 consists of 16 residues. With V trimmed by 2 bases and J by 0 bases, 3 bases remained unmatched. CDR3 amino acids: CASSDGTDTNTGELFF. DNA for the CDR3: TGTGCCAGCAGTGACGGGACAGACACGAACACCGGGGAGCTGTTTTTT.

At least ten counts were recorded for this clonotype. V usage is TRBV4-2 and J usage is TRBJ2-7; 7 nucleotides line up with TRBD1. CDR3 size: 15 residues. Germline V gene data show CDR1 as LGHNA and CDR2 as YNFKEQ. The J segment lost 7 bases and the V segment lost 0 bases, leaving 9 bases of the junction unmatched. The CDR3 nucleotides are TGTGCCAGCAGCCAAGATAGAGGGGGCGCGGGTGAGCAGTACTTC. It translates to CASSQDRGGAGEQYF.

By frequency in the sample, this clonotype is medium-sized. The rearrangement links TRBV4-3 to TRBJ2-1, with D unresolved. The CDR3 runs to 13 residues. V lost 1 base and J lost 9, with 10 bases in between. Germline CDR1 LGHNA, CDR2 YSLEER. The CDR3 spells CASSQGEIGEQFF. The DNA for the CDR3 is TGCGCCAGCAGCCAAGGAGAGATTGGTGAGCAGTTCTTC.

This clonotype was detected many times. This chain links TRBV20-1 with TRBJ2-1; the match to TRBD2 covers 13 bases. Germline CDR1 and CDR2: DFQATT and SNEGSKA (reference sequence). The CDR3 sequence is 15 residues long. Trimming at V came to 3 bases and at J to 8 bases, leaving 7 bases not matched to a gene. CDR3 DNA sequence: TGCAGTGCTAGTGAACTAGCGGGGGGGCCGGATGAGCAGTTCTTC. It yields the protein CSASELAGGPDEQFF.

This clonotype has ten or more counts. CDR3 sequence: CASRAGAGGESQPQHF. CDR3 in DNA: TGTGCCAGCCGTGCAGGGGCGGGTGGTGAAAGTCAGCCCCAGCATTTT. This chain uses TRBV6-5 with TRBJ1-5; weak D call: TRBD1 (6 bases). V was pared by 8 bases and J by 6 bases, with 23 bases between. This CDR3 is 16 amino acids long. Germline V gene data show CDR1 as MNHEY and CDR2 as SVGAGI.

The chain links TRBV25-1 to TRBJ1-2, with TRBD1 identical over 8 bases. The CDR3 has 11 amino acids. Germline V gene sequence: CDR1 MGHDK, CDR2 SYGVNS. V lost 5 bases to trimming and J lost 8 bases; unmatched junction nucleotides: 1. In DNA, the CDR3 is TGTGCCAGCAGTTCAGGGGGCGGCTACACCTTC. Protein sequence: CASSSGGGYTF.

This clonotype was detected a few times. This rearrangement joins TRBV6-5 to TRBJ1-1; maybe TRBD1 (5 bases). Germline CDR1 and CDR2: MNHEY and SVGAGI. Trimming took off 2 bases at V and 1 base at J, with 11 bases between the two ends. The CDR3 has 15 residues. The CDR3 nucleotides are TGTGCCAGCAGTTACGTCGGGGGGGGGAACACTGAAGCTTTCTTT. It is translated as CASSYVGGGNTEAFF.

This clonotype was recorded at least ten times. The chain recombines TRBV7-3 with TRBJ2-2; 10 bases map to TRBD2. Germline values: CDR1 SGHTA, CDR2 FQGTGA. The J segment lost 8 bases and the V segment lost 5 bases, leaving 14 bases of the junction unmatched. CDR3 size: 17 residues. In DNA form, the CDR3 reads TGTGCCAGCAGCGCTATCATAGCGGGAGGTTATTTTGGGGAGCTGTTTTTT. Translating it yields CASSAIIAGGYFGELFF.

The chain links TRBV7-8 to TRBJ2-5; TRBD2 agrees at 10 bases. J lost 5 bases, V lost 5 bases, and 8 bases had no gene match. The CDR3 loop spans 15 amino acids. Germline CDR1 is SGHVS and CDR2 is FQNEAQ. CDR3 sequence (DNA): TGTGCCAGCAGCCCCCAGCGGGGGGGCCGTGAGACCCAGTACTTC. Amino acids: CASSPQRGGRETQYF.

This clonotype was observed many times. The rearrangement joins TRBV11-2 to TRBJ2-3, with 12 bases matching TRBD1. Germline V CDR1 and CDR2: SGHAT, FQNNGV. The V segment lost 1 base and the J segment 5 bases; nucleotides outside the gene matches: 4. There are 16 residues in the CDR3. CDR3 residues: CASSLVGTGGRDTQYF. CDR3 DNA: TGTGCCAGCAGCTTAGTGGGGACAGGGGGCAGAGATACGCAGTATTTT. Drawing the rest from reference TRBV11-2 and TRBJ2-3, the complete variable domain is EAGVAQSPRYKIIEKRQSVAFWCNPISGHATLYWYQQILGQGPKLLIQFQNNGVVDDSQLPKDRFSAERLKGVDSTLKIQPAKLEDSAVYLCASSLVGTGGRDTQYFGPGTRLTVL.

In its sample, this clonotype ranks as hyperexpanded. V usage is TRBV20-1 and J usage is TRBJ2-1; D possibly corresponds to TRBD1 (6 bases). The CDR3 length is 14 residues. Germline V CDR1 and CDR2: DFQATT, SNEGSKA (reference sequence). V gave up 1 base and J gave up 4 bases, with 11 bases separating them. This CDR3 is CSARGTASYNEQFF. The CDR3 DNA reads TGCAGTGCTAGAGGGACAGCCAGTTACAATGAGCAGTTCTTC.

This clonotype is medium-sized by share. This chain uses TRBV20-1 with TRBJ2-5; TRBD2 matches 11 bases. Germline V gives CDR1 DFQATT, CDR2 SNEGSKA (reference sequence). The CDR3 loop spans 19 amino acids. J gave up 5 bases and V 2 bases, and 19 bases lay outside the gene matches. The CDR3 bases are TGCAGTGCTAGAAAAGGACCTTCGGTAGCGGGGGGGCCAGGGGAGACCCAGTACTTC. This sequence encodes CSARKGPSVAGGPGETQYF.

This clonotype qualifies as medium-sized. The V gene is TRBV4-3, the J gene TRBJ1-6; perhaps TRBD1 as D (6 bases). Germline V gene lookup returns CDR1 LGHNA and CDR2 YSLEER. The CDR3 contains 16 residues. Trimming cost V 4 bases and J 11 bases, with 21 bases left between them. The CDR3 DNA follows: TGCGCCAGCAGCCTTAACCTCAACAGGGAGGTGACACCCCTCCACTTT. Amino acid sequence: CASSLNLNREVTPLHF.